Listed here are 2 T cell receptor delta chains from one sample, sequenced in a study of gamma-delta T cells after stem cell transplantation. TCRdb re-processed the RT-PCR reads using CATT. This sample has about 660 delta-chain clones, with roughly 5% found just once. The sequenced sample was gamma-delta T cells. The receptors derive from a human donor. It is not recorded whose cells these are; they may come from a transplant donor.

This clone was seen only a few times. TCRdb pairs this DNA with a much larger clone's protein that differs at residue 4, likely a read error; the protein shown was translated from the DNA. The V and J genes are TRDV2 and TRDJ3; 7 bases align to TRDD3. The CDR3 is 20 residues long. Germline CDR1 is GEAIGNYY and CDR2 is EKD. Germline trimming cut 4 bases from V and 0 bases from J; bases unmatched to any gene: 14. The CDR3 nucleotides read TGTGCCTGTGAAACGGCTTGGGGGACCGCAAGCTCCTGGGACACCCGACAGATGTTTTTC. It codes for CACETAWGTASSWDTRQMFF.

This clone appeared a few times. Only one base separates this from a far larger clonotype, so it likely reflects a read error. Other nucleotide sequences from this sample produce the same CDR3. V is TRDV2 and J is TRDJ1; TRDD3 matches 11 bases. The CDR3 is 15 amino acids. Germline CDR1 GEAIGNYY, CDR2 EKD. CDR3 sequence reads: CACDTVGDTSDKLIF. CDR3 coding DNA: TGTGCCTGCGACACCGTGGGGGATACGTCCGATAAACTCATCTTT.